The entry below describes one T cell receptor (beta chain). Data came from immunoSEQ multiplex PCR; TCRdb stores just in-frame clones and leaves some out. The sample holds tens of thousands of clones; about 88% are singletons and the top ten take around 15%. The data were obtained in a study of control samples from healthy donors and cancer patients. CDR1 LGHDT and CDR2 YNNKEL come from the germline V gene (reference sequence). V shed 3 bases and J 4 bases; nucleotides not matched to a gene: 6. CDR3 length: 15 amino acids. Sample: blood. The chain uses TRBV3-1 (or the pseudogene TRBV3-2) and TRBJ1-2; 9 nucleotides agree with TRBD1. This TCR derives from a woman aged 65 to 85 in good health. CDR3 in DNA: TGTGCCAGCAGCCAGGGATCGACAGGGGGCTATGGCTACACCTTC. This sequence encodes CASSQGSTGGYGYTF.